Here is one T cell receptor beta chain with its context. Its antigen is undetermined. This entry belongs to a study of immune evolution from preneoplasia to lung adenocarcinoma. Germline V gives CDR1 SGHRS, CDR2 YFSETQ. The CDR3 runs to 13 residues. V lost 3 bases, J lost 5 bases, and 8 bases lay in between. Generated by immunoSEQ multiplex PCR, the TCRdb table keeps only in-frame clones and is missing some. The data show approximately 3,200 clones, more than 60% seen once. Findings and caveats of the study: Top clone frequencies peaked in normal lung, apparently declining through invasive adenocarcinoma. Clonality was highest in normal lung, lower in later-stage lesions apparently.

Patients had resection in Japan or China between about 2014 and 2018. The chain carries TRBV5-1 and TRBJ2-2; D may be TRBD1 (5 bases). The sequence derives from a person aged 65 to 85 with lung adenocarcinoma. The specimen sequenced was FFPE adjacent normal lung tissue. This CDR3 is CASSWGNTGELFF. Here the CDR3 DNA reads TGCGCCAGCAGCTGGGGCAATACCGGGGAGCTGTTTTTT.